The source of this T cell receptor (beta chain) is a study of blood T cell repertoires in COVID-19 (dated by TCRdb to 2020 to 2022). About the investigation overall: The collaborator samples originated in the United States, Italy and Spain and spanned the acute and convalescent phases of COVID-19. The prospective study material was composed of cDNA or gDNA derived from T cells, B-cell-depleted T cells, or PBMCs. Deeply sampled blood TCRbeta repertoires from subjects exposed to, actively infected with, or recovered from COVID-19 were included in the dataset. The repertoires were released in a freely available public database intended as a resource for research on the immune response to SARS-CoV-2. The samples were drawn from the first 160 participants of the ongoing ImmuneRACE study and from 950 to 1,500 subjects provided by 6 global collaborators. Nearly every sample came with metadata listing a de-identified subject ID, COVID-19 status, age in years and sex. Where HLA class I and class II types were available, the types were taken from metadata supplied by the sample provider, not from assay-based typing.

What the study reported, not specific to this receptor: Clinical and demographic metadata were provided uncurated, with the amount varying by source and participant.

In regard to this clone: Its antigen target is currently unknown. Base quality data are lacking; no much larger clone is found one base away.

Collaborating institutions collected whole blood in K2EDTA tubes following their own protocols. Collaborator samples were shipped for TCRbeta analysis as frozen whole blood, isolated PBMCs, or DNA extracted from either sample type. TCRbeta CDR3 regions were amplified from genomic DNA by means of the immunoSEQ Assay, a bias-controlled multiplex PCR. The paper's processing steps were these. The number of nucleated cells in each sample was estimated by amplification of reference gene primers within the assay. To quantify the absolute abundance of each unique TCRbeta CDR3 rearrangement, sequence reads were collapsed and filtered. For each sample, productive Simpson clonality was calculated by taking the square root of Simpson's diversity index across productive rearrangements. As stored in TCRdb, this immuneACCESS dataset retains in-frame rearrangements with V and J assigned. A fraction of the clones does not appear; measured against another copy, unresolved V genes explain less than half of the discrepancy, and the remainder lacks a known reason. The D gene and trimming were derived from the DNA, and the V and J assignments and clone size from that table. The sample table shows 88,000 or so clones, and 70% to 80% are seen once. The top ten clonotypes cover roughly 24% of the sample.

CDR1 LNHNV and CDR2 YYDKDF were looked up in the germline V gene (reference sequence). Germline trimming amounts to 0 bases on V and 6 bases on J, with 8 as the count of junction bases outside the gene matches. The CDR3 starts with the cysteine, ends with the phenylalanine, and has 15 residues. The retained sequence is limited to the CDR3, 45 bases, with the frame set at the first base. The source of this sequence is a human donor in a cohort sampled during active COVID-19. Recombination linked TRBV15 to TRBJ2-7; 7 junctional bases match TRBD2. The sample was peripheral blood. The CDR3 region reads CATSRDWVGRGEQYF. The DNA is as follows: TGTGCCACCAGCAGAGATTGGGTGGGGAGGGGCGAGCAGTACTTC.